A selection of T cell receptor beta chains follows, all from one sample in a study of blood T cell repertoires in COVID-19. The repertoire was sequenced with immunoSEQ multiplex PCR; TCRdb's copy has only in-frame clones and lacks some. The repertoire includes roughly 200,000 clones, about nine tenths of them detected once, and roughly 2.7% sits in the top ten. The sample taken for sequencing was PBMCs or T cells enriched from blood (not recorded which). The source is a woman in her 30s who had recovered from COVID-19. Each CDR3 is given with its conserved first and last residue. The D gene is left open where the match is weak. Expanded clones are given a class, and other clones once, few, many or no size at all.

D	size	V	J	DNA	CDR3
-	-	TRBV5-1	TRBJ2-7	TGCGCCAGCAGCTACCGGTCAGGTACCTACGAGCAGTACTTC	CASSYRSGTYEQYF
TRBD1	-	TRBV5-4	TRBJ2-2	TGTGCCAGCAGACAAGGGACAGGGAACACCGGGGAGCTGTTTTTT	CASRQGTGNTGELFF
-	-	TRBV2	TRBJ1-1	TGTGCCAGCGTCCTGCGGGGGGGAGTGACTGAAGCTTTCTTT	CASVLRGGVTEAFF
-	-	TRBV15	TRBJ2-5	TGTGCCACCAGCAGAGATGTCGAAGAGACCCAGTACTTC	CATSRDVEETQYF
-	-	TRBV5-1	TRBJ2-7	TGCGCCAGCAGCGACCGGGATTATTCCTACGAGCAGTACTTC	CASSDRDYSYEQYF
-	-	TRBV5-1	TRBJ2-5	TGCGCCAGCAGCTTCAGGGCCAGAATGGAGACCCAGTACTTC	CASSFRARMETQYF
-	-	TRBV6-2/TRBV6-3	TRBJ1-2	TGTGCCAGCAGTTACGATCTGCGGATGACCTATGGCTACACCTTC	CASSYDLRMTYGYTF
-	-	TRBV3-1/TRBV3-2	TRBJ1-4	TGTGCCAGCAGCCAAGGCGCGGACACGGATGAAAAACTGTTTTTT	CASSQGADTDEKLFF
TRBD1	-	TRBV27	TRBJ1-2	TGTGCCAGCACCATGACAGGGTCAAGGAACTATGGCTACACCTTC	CASTMTGSRNYGYTF
-	-	TRBV7-2	TRBJ2-2	TGTGCCAGCAGCTTAGTTATCAACACCGGGGAGCTGTTTTTT	CASSLVINTGELFF
-	few	TRBV7-7	TRBJ1-6	TGTGCCAGGAACGGACAGCCAATCAATAATTCACCCCTCCACTTT	CARNGQPINNSPLHF
-	-	TRBV5-6	TRBJ2-3	TGTGCCAGCAGCTTGTTATCGGTGGGCTTGGATACGCAGTATTTT	CASSLLSVGLDTQYF
TRBD1	-	TRBV27	TRBJ1-6	TGTGCCAGCAGGGGACAGGGAAACAGACCCCTCCACTTT	CASRGQGNRPLHF
TRBD1	few	TRBV5-4	TRBJ1-2	TGTGCCAGCAGCTCCCCGGGACAGGAAACTTCCCGGGGCTACACCTTC	CASSSPGQETSRGYTF
-	-	TRBV4-3	TRBJ1-2	TGCGCCAGCAGCCAAGATTGGGGGGGAGCCTATGGCTACACCTTC	CASSQDWGGAYGYTF
TRBD1	-	TRBV9	TRBJ1-1	TGTGCCAGCAGCCCGCCGACAGGGGCTTCTCACTTGAACACTGAAGCTTTCTTT	CASSPPTGASHLNTEAFF
TRBD2	-	TRBV24-1	TRBJ2-1	TGTGCCACCAGTGATTATAGAGCGGGGGGGCTATTCTTC	CATSDYRAGGLFF
-	-	TRBV3-1/TRBV3-2	TRBJ1-2	TGTGCCAGCAGCCGCGGGACGGACTATGGCTACACCTTC	CASSRGTDYGYTF
-	-	TRBV5-6	TRBJ1-3	TGTGCCAGCTTTCCTGGGGGCTTTGGAAACACCATATATTTT	CASFPGGFGNTIYF
-	-	TRBV4-1	TRBJ1-4	TGCGCCAGCAGCCAAGGGGTACGGACAAACGAAAAACTGTTTTTT	CASSQGVRTNEKLFF
-	-	TRBV6-5	TRBJ1-1	TGTGCCAGCAGTTACGAGGGGAACACTGAAGCTTTCTTT	CASSYEGNTEAFF
TRBD1	-	TRBV29-1	TRBJ2-5	TGCAGCGTTGAGTACACCGGGACAGAAGAGACCCAGTACTTC	CSVEYTGTEETQYF
-	-	TRBV4-1	TRBJ2-2	TGCGCCAGCAGCCAAGAGCCCTCGGGACTCCTAAACACCGGGGAGCTGTTTTTT	CASSQEPSGLLNTGELFF
-	-	TRBV5-1	TRBJ1-1	TGCGCCAGCAGCTTGGTGGCAGGGGTTTCCCCGAACACTGAAGCTTTCTTT	CASSLVAGVSPNTEAFF
TRBD1	once	TRBV6-5	TRBJ2-7	TGTGCCAGCAGCCGGACAGGGTTTTCCTACGAGCAGTACTTC	CASSRTGFSYEQYF
-	-	TRBV27	TRBJ1-1	TGTGCCAGCAGTACCACAAACAGGGAGATGGGCGCTTTCTTT	CASSTTNREMGAFF
TRBD2	few	TRBV5-1	TRBJ2-7	TGCGCCAGCAGGTCTCTAGCGGGGGCCTACGAGCAGTACTTC	CASRSLAGAYEQYF